One and the same sample provided the 2 T cell receptor beta chains below, sequenced in a study of CD8 T cells in Susac syndrome. With random hexamers, 0.5 to 1 ug RNA was reverse transcribed. MiXCR was run by TCRdb on the immunoSEQ multiplex PCR reads, yielding one entry per CDR3 protein. The repertoire consists of fewer than 350,000 distinct CDR3 sequences, with about 90% occurring once and the leading ten covering about 0.07%. Sequenced: CD4+ T cells from PBMCs. The source is a human donor with multiple sclerosis.

To note about this clonotype: The germline gene is not matched at one end of the junction; a read error may be the cause. This chain uses TRBV7-7 with TRBJ2-1, with 11 bases fitting TRBD2. The CDR3 sequence is 19 residues long. Germline V gene lookup returns CDR1 SSHAT and CDR2 FNYEAQ (reference sequence). CDR3 sequence: CASSPELAGARAGYNEQFF. The CDR3 DNA sequence: TGTGCTAGCAGCCCTGAACTAGCGGGGGCCCGGGCTGGGTACAATGAGCAGTTCTTC.

V usage is TRBV4-3 and J usage is TRBJ2-1; 13 bases are shared with TRBD2. Germline V gene data show CDR1 as LGHNA and CDR2 as YSLEER. The CDR3 is made up of 18 amino acids. Losses at the gene ends were 3 bases for V and 6 bases for J; bases not matched to a gene: 11. CDR3 sequence: CASSHALAGGVLGNEQFF. CDR3 bases: TGCGCCAGCAGCCACGCACTAGCGGGAGGGGTGTTGGGCAATGAGCAGTTCTTC.